This T cell receptor beta chain was observed in a study of Graves' ophthalmopathy and Graves' hyperthyroidism. The V end was cut by 2 bases, the J end by 4 bases, with 9 bases between. Germline CDR1 is GTSNPN and CDR2 is SVGIG (reference sequence). The CDR3 totals 13 residues. Study-wide results and caveats: The majority of expanded thyroid clonotypes above 0.001 frequency also occurred in blood.

Researchers turned away patients with other autoimmune diseases, uncontrolled infections, pregnancy or lactation. Many counts were recorded for this clonotype. Its antigen is still unknown. RNA transcripts were the template, and TCR beta CDR3 regions were amplified from them. Following a first-round RT-PCR that used HTBI primers, a second-round multiplex PCR was carried out. Via MiXCR, TCRdb re-called the multiplex PCR reads, giving one row per CDR3 protein. Seen here are a few hundred thousand distinct CDR3 sequences, 17% observed once, and the top ten hold roughly 2.4%. This chain uses TRBV30 with TRBJ1-3; D ambiguous. The sequence was obtained from an adult woman with stable Graves' hyperthyroidism. The material sequenced was peripheral blood. CDR3 loop: CAWSTGVGNTIYF. Written as DNA, the CDR3 is TGTGCCTGGAGTACTGGGGTAGGAAACACCATATATTTT.